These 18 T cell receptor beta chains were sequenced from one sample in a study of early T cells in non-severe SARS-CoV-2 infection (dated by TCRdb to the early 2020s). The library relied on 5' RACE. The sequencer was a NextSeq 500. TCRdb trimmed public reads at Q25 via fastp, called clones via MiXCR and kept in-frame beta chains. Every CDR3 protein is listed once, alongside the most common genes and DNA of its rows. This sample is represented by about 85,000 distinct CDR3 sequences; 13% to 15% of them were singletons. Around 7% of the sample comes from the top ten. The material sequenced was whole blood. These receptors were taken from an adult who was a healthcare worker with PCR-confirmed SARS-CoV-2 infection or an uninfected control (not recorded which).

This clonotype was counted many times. The CDR3 here is CASSFPPTSDSGSYEQYF. The CDR3 DNA follows: TGTGCCAGCAGTTTCCCGCCAACTAGCGACAGCGGCTCCTACGAGCAGTACTTC. V and J are TRBV12-3 or TRBV12-4 and TRBJ2-7, with 7 bases matching TRBD2. The CDR3 covers 18 residues. V trimming: 3 bases; J trimming: 0 bases; junction bases outside the gene matches: 14.

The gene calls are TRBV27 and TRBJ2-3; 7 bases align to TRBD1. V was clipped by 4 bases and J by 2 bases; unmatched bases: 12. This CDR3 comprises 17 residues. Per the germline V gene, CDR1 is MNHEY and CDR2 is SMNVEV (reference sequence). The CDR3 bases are TGTGCCAGCAGTTCCCTGAGGACAGGCGCATACACAGATACGCAGTATTTT. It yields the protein CASSSLRTGAYTDTQYF.

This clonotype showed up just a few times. CDR3 in DNA: TGTGCCACCAGCAGGGTGGACAGGGGGGGAAATCAGCCCCAGCATTTT. Translating gives CATSRVDRGGNQPQHF. V gene TRBV15 combines with J gene TRBJ1-5, with 10 bases identical to TRBD1. CDR3 length: 16 amino acids. Trimming took 3 bases from V and 4 from J; bases not matched to a gene: 6. Germline values: CDR1 LNHNV, CDR2 YYDKDF (reference sequence).

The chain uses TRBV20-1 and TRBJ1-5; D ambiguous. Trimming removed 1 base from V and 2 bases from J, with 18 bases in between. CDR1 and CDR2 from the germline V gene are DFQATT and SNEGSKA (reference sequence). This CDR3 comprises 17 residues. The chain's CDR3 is CSARAAVLVVGNQPQHF. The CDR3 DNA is TGCAGTGCTAGAGCAGCGGTGTTAGTAGTTGGCAATCAGCCCCAGCATTTT.

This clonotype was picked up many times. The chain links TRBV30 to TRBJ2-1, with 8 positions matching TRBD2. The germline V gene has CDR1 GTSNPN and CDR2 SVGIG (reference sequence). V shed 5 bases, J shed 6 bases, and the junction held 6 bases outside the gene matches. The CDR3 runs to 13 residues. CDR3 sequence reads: CAWSGTSANEQFF. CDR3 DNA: TGTGCCTGGTCCGGGACTAGTGCCAATGAGCAGTTCTTC.

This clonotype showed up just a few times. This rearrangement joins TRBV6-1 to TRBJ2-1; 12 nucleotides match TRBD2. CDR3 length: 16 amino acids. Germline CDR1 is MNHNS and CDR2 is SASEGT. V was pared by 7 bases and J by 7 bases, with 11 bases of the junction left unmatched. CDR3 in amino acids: CASTGLAGPSRNEQFF. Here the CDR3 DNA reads TGTGCCAGCACCGGACTAGCGGGACCCTCGAGGAATGAGCAGTTCTTC.

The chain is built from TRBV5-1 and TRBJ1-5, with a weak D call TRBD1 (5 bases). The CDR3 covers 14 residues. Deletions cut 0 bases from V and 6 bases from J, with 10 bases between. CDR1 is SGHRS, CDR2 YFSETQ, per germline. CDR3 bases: TGCGCCAGCAGCTTGGACGGGGGTCGTCAGCCCCAGCATTTT. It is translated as CASSLDGGRQPQHF.

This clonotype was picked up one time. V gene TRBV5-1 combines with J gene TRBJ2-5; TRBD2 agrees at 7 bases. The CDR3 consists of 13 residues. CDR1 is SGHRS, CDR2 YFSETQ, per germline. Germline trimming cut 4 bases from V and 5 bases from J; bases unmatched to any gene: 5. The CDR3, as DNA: TGCGCCAGCAGCGCTACTAGCGTCGAGACCCAGTACTTC. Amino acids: CASSATSVETQYF.

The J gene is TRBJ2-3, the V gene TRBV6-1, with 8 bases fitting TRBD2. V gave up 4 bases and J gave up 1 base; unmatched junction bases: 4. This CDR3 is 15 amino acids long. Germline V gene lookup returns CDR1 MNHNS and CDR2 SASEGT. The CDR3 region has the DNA TGTGCCAGCAGTGCCCTAGCGGGCGGCACAGATACGCAGTATTTT. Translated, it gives CASSALAGGTDTQYF.

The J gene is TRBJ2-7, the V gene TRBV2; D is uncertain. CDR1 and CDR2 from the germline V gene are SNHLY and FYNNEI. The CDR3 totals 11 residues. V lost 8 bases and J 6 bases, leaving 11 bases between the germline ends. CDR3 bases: TGTGCCAGCGTTCACCTACGCGAGCAGTACTTC. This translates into CASVHLREQYF.

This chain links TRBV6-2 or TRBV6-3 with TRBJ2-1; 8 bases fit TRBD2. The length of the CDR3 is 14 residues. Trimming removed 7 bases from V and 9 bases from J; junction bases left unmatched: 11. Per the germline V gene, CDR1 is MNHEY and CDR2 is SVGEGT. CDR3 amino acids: CASTPPLAGGEQFF. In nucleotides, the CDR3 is TGTGCCAGCACCCCACCCCTCGCGGGGGGTGAGCAGTTCTTC.

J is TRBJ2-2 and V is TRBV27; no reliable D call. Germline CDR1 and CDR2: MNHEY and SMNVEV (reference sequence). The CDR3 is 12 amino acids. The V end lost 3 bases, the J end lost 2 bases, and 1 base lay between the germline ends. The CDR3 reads CASSFNTGELFF. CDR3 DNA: TGTGCCAGCAGTTTCAACACCGGGGAGCTGTTTTTT.

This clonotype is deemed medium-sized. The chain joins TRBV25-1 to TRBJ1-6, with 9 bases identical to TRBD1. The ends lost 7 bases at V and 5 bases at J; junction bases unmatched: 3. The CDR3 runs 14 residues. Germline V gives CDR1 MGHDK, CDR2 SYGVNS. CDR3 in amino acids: CASKWDRDNSPLHF. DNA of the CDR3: TGTGCCAGCAAATGGGACAGGGATAATTCACCCCTCCACTTT.

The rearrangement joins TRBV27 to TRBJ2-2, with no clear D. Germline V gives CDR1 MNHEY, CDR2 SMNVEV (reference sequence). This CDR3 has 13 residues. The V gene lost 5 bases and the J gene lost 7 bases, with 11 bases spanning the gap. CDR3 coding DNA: TGTGCCAGCAGTCCACGCTCGTTCGGGGAGCTGTTTTTT. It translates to CASSPRSFGELFF.

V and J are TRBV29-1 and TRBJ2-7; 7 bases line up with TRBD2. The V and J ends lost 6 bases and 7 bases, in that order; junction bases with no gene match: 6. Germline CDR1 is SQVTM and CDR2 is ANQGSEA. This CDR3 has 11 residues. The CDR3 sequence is CSVETGGEQYF. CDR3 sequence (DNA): TGCAGCGTAGAGACGGGGGGAGAGCAGTACTTC.

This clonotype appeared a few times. CDR3 region: CASSFPASGRYEQYF. CDR3 DNA sequence: TGTGCCAGCAGTTTCCCGGCTAGCGGGCGGTACGAGCAGTACTTC. The V gene is TRBV28, the J gene TRBJ2-7, with TRBD2 identical over 8 bases. This CDR3 has 15 amino acids. V lost 3 bases, J lost 4 bases, and 8 bases stayed unmatched. CDR1 MDHEN and CDR2 SYDVKM come from the germline V gene.

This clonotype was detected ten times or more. DNA of the CDR3: TGTGCCAGCAGCCAGAGTTTAGGCTATGGCTACACCTTC. Its translation: CASSQSLGYGYTF. The chain is built from TRBV3-1 and TRBJ1-2; D is unresolved. The length of the CDR3 is 13 residues. Looked up from germline, CDR1 is LGHDT and CDR2 is YNNKEL (reference sequence). V lost 3 bases and J lost 4, with 9 bases in between.

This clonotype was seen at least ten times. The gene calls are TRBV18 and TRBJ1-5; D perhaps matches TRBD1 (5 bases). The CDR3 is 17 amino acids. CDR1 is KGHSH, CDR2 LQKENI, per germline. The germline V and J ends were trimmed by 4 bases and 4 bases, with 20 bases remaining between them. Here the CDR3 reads CASSLDPTSGSNQPQHF. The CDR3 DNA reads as TGTGCCAGCTCACTGGATCCTACTTCAGGGAGTAATCAGCCCCAGCATTTT.